This TCR beta chain comes out of a study of OX40 agonist ivuxolimab in advanced cancers. Study findings and constraints: Doses of 0.1 to 3.0 mg/kg were accompanied by clonal expansion of CD4+ and CD8+ blood T cells by week 6.

Assay used: immunoSEQ multiplex PCR; TCRdb lists only in-frame clones, some missing. Among about 71,000 clones listed, around 78% were seen once. Baseline, cycle 4 day 1, and cycle 7 day 1 were the blood sampling points. With regard to this clone: The antigen is undetermined.

In germline, CDR1 is GTSNPN, CDR2 SVGIG (reference sequence). V lost 3 bases and J 1 base, leaving 18 bases between the germline ends. The CDR3 length is 16 residues. The material sequenced was CD4+ or CD8+ T cells sorted from blood, taken in a trial of the OX40 agonist ivuxolimab. The V call is TRBV30, the J call TRBJ2-5; D not certain. The sequence was collected from an adult with an advanced solid tumor such as melanoma, head and neck, liver or kidney cancer. Here the CDR3 reads CAWSLVISGFQETQYF. CDR3 in DNA: TGTGCCTGGAGCCTGGTTATTTCGGGCTTCCAAGAGACCCAGTACTTC.